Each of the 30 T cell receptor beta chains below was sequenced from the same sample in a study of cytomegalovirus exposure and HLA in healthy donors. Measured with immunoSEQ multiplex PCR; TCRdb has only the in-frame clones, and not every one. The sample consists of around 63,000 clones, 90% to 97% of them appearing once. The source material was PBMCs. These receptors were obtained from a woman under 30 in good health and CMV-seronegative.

CDR3 nucleotide sequence: TGTGCCAGCAGTGACCCCGACTGGCGGTACGAGCAGTACTTC. This translates into CASSDPDWRYEQYF. The rearrangement links TRBV6-1 to TRBJ2-7; D call uncertain. V was trimmed by 3 bases and J by 4 bases, leaving 13 bases between them. The CDR3 length is 14 residues. CDR1 is MNHNS and CDR2 is SASEGT in the germline V gene.

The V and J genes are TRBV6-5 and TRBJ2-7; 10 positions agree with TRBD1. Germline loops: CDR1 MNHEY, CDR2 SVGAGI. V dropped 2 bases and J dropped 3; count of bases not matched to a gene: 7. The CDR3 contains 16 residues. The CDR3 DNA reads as TGTGCCAGCAGTTACGGGACCGGACAGGGGGGCTACGAGCAGTACTTC. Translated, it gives CASSYGTGQGGYEQYF.

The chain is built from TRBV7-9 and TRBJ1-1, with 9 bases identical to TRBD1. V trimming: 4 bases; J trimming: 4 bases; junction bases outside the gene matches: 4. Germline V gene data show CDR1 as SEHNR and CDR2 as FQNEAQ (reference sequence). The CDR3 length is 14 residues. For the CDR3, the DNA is TGTGCCAGCAGCTCCACAGGGGGCGTCACTGAAGCTTTCTTT. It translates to CASSSTGGVTEAFF.

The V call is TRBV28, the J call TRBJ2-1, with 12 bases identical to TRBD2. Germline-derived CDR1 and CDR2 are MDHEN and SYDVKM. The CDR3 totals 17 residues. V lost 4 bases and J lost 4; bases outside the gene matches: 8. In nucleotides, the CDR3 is TGTGCCAGCAGTTCCGGACTAGCGGGAATTCTTTACAATGAGCAGTTCTTC. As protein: CASSSGLAGILYNEQFF.

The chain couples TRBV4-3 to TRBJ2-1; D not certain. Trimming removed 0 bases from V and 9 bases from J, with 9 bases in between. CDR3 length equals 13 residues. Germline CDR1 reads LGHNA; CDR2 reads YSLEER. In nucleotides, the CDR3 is TGCGCCAGCAGCCAAGAAGCGCTGGGTGAGCAGTTCTTC. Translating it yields CASSQEALGEQFF.

In DNA, the CDR3 is TGTGCCAGCAGCTTAGGAGCCTCCGGGACAGCGTACTACGAGCAGTACTTC. This gives the protein CASSLGASGTAYYEQYF. This chain links TRBV11-2 with TRBJ2-7; TRBD1 matches 7 bases. The CDR3 length is 17 residues. The V segment lost 1 base and the J segment 3 bases; nucleotides outside the gene matches: 12. CDR1 is SGHAT and CDR2 is FQNNGV in the germline V gene.

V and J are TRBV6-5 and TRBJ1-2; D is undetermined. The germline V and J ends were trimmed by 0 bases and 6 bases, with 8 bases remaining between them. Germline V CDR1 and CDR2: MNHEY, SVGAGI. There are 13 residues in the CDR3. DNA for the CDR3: TGTGCCAGCAGTTACTCGAACCGGGATGGCTACACCTTC. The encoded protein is CASSYSNRDGYTF.

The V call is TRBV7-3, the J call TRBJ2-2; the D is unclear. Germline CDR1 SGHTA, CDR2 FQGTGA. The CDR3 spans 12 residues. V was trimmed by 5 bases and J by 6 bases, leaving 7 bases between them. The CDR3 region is CASSRVAGELFF. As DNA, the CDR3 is TGTGCCAGCAGCCGGGTCGCCGGGGAGCTGTTTTTT.

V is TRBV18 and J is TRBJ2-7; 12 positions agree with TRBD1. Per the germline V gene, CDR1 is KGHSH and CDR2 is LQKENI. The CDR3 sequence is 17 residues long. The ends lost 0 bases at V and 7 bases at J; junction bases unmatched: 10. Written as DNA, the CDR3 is TGTGCCAGCTCACCACCCTCCCCGGGACAGGGGGCGGAGGAGCAGTACTTC. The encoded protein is CASSPPSPGQGAEEQYF.

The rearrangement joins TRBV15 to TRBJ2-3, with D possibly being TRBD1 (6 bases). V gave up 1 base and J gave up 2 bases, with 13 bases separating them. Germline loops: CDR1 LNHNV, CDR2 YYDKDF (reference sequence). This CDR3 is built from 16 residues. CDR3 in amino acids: CATSRARGGPTDTQYF. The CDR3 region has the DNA TGTGCCACCAGCAGAGCCCGAGGGGGACCCACAGATACGCAGTATTTT.

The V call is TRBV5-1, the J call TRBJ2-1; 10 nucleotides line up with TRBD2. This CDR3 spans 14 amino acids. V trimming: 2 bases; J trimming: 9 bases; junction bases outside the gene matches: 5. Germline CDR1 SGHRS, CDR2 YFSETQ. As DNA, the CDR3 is TGCGCCAGCAGCTTCCTAGCGGGAGAGGTTGAGCAGTTCTTC. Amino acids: CASSFLAGEVEQFF. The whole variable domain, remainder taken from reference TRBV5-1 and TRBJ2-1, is KAGVTQTPRYLIKTRGQQVTLSCSPISGHRSVSWYQQTPGQGLQFLFEYFSETQRNKGNFPGRFSGRQFSNSRSEMNVSTLELGDSALYLCASSFLAGEVEQFFGPGTRLTVL.

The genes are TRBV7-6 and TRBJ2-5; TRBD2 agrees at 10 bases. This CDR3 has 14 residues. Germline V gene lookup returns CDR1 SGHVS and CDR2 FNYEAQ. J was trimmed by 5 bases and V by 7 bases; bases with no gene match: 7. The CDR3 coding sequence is TGTGCCAGCAACAAGCGGGGGGGCCTGGAGACCCAGTACTTC. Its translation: CASNKRGGLETQYF.

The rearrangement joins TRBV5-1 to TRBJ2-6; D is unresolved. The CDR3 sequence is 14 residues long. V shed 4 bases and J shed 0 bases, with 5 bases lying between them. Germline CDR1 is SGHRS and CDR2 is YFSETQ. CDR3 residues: CASSPRSGANVLTF. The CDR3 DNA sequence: TGCGCCAGCAGCCCCCGCTCTGGGGCCAACGTCCTGACTTTC.

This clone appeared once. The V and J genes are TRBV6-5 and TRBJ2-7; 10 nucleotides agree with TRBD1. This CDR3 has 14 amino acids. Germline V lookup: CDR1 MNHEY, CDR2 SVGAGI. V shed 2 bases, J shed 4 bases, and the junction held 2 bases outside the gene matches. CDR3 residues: CASSYGGQGYEQYF. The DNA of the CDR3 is TGTGCCAGCAGTTACGGGGGACAGGGGTACGAGCAGTACTTC.

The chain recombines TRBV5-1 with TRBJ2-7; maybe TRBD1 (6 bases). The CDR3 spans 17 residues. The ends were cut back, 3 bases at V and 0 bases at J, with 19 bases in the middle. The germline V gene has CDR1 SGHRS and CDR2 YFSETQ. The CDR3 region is CASSSGGGHLGSYEQYF. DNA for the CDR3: TGCGCCAGCAGCTCCGGTGGGGGCCACCTAGGCTCCTACGAGCAGTACTTC.

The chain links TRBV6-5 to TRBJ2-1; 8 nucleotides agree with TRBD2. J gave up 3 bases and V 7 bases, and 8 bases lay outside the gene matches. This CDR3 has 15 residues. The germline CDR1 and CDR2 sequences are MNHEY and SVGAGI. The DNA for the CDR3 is TGTGCCAGCACCCGGGGGGGGCTGGGCTACAATGAGCAGTTCTTC. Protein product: CASTRGGLGYNEQFF.

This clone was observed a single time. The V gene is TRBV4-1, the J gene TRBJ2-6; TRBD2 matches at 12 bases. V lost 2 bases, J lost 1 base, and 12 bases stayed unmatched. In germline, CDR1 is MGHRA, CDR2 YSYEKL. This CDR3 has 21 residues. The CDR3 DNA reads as TGCGCCAGCAGCCAAAAAGGGCTAGCGGGGGGGCCCTCGTCTGGGGCCAACGTCCTGACTTTC. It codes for CASSQKGLAGGPSSGANVLTF.

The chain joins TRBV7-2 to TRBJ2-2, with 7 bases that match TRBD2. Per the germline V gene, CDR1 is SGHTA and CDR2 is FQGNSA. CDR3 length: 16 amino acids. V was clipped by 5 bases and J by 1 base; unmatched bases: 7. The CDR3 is CASSPSAGVNTGELFF. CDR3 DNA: TGTGCCAGCAGCCCCAGTGCGGGGGTGAACACCGGGGAGCTGTTTTTT. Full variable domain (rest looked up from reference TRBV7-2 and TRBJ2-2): GAGVSQSPSNKVTEKGKDVELRCDPISGHTALYWYRQSLGQGLEFLIYFQGNSAPDKSGLPSDRFSAERTGGSVSTLTIQRTQQEDSAVYLCASSPSAGVNTGELFFGEGSRLTVL.

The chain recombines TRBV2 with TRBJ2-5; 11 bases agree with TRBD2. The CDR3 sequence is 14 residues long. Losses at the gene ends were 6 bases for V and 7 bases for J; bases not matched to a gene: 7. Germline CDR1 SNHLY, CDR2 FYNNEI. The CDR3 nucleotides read TGTGCCAGCAGCGAACTAGCGGGGGTGGGGACCCAGTACTTC. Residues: CASSELAGVGTQYF.

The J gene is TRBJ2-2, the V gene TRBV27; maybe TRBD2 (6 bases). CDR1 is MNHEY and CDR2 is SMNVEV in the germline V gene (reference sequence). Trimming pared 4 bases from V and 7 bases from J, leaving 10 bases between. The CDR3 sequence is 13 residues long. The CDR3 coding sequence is TGTGCCAGCAGTTGGGGGGACGGCGGGGAGCTGTTTTTT. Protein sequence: CASSWGDGGELFF.

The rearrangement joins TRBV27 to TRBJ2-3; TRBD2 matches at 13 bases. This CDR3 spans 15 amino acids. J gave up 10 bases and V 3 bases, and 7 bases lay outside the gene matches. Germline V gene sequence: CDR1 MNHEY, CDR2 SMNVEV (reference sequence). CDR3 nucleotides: TGTGCCAGCAGTTTCCCCCCCGGACTAGCGGGGGCGCAGTATTTT. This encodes CASSFPPGLAGAQYF.

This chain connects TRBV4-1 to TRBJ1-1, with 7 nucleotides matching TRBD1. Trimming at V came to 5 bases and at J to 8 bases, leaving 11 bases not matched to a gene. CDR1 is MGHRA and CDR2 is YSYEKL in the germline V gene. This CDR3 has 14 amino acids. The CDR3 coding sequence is TGCGCCAGCAGCACTAGGGGGCTAACCACCGAAGCTTTCTTT. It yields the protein CASSTRGLTTEAFF.

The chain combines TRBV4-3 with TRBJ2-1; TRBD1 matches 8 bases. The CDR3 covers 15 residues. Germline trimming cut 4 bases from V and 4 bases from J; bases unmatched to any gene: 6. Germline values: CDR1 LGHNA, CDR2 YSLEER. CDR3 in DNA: TGCGCCAGCAGCCTGGCGACAGGGGATTACAATGAGCAGTTCTTC. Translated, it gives CASSLATGDYNEQFF.

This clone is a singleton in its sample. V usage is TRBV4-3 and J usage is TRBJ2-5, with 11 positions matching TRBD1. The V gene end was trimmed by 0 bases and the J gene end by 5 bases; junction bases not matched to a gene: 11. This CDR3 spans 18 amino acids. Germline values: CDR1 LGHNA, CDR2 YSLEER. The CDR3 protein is CASSQDGPSGQGGETQYF. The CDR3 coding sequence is TGCGCCAGCAGCCAAGATGGCCCGTCGGGACAGGGGGGGGAGACCCAGTACTTC.

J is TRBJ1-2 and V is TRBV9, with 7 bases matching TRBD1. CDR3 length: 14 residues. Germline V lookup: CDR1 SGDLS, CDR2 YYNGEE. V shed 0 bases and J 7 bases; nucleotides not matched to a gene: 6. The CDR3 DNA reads TGTGCCAGCAGCGTAGGGGGGGCAGGGGGTGGCTACACCTTC. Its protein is CASSVGGAGGGYTF.

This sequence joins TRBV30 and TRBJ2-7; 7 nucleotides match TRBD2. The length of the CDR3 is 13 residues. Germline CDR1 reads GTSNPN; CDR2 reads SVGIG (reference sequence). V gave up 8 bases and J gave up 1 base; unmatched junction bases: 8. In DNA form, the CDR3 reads TGTGCCAGGCGACTAGCTGGGTCCTACGAGCAGTACTTC. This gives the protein CARRLAGSYEQYF.

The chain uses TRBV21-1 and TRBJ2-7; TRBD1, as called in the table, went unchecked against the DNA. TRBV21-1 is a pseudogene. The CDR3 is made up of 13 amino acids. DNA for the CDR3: TGTGCCAGCAAAGGACAGGGGGCCCACGAGCAGTACTTC. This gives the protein CASKGQGAHEQYF.

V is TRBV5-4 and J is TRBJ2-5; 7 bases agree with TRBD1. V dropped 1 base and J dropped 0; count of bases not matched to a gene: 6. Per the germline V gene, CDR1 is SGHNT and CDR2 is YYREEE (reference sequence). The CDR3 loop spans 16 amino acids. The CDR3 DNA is TGTGCCAGCAGCTTGAAAAAGGGGGCCAACCAAGAGACCCAGTACTTC. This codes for CASSLKKGANQETQYF.

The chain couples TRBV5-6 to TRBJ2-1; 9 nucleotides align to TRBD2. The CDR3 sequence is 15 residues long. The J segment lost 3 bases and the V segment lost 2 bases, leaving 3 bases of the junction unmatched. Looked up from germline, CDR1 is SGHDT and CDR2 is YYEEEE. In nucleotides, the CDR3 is TGTGCCAGCAGCTTTGCGGGAGGGATCTACAATGAGCAGTTCTTC. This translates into CASSFAGGIYNEQFF.

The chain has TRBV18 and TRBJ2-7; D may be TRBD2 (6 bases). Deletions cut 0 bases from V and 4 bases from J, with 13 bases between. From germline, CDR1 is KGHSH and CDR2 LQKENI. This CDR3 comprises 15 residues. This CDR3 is CASSPPSLATYEQYF. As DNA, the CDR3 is TGTGCCAGCTCACCACCGTCACTAGCCACATACGAGCAGTACTTC.